One and the same sample provided the 15 T cell receptor beta chains below, sequenced in a study of blood T cells in healthy people across ages (dated by TCRdb to between 2014 and 2017). The method was 5' RACE. For sequencing, an Illumina HiSeq 2500 was employed. The second PCR ran for about 6 to 12 cycles and used a J-beta primer mix along with a sample-barcoded 5' primer. TCRdb reran the public reads through fastp at Q25 and MiXCR, keeping productive beta chains. Entries that share a CDR3 protein sequence are merged under the most common genes and DNA. In all, the sample holds 800,000 to 1,300,000 distinct CDR3 sequences, and approximately 26% of those were seen once. The top ten clonotypes cover approximately 0.7% of the sample. The sample also formed part of further work on T cells of mothers and their children.

The sequenced material came from blood. These TCRs come from a girl aged 2-10 years in good health.

J is TRBJ1-4 and V is TRBV20-1; 7 bases are shared with TRBD1. CDR1 is DFQATT, CDR2 SNEGSKA, per germline (reference sequence). With 3 bases clipped from V and 8 bases from J, the junction kept 9 bases outside the gene matches. The CDR3 is 14 residues long. DNA for the CDR3: TGCAGTGCTAGCGACACAGGGGAGGTAGAAAAACTGTTTTTT. Amino acid sequence: CSASDTGEVEKLFF.

This clonotype was counted between two and nine times. This chain joins TRBV20-1 and TRBJ2-7, with TRBD1 matching 7 bases. The J call may be wrong; the DNA end is better matched by TRBJ2-1. Germline V gives CDR1 DFQATT, CDR2 SNEGSKA (reference sequence). The CDR3 length is 15 residues. CDR3 loop: CSAREIGQGDNEQFF. The CDR3 bases are TGCAGTGCTAGAGAGATAGGCCAGGGGGACAATGAGCAGTTCTTC.

This clonotype was detected only once. This rearrangement joins TRBV28 to TRBJ1-3; 8 bases agree with TRBD1. CDR3 size: 16 residues. V trimming: 9 bases; J trimming: 2 bases; junction bases outside the gene matches: 12. Germline V lookup: CDR1 MDHEN, CDR2 SYDVKM. The CDR3 region is CASTQPQGAAGNTIYF. CDR3 bases: TGTGCCAGTACTCAACCGCAGGGGGCCGCTGGAAACACCATATATTTT.

This clonotype was seen a few times. The V gene is TRBV28, the J gene TRBJ2-7, with D possibly matching TRBD1 (6 bases). Per germline, CDR1 MDHEN and CDR2 SYDVKM. V lost 5 bases and J 4 bases, leaving 18 bases between the germline ends. CDR3 length equals 15 residues. The CDR3 loop is CASSRQAGTEYEQYF. The CDR3, as DNA: TGTGCCAGCAGTCGACAGGCCGGGACCGAATACGAGCAGTACTTC. Based on the CDR3 plus reference TRBV28 and TRBJ2-7, the full variable domain is DVKVTQSSRYLVKRTGEKVFLECVQDMDHENMFWYRQDPGLGLRLIYFSYDVKMKEKGDIPEGYSVSREKKERFSLILESASTNQTSMYLCASSRQAGTEYEQYFGPGTRLTVT.

The chain couples TRBV29-1 to TRBJ2-1, with D possibly TRBD2 on 6 matching bases. The V gene's germline CDR1 is SQVTM and CDR2 ANQGSEA. This CDR3 is 15 amino acids long. The V end was cut by 7 bases, the J end by 6 bases, with 22 bases between. The CDR3 nucleotides are TGCAGCGCCATGGGTTGGGACTTCGATTCCAATGAGCAGTTCTTC. This translates into CSAMGWDFDSNEQFF.

The rearrangement uses TRBV27 and TRBJ2-1; D possibly corresponds to TRBD1 (6 bases). In germline, CDR1 is MNHEY, CDR2 SMNVEV (reference sequence). The CDR3 sequence is 17 residues long. Trimming shortened V by 6 bases and J by 10 bases, and 28 bases separated the two germline ends. As DNA, the CDR3 is TGTGCCAGCAGCCCATTACTACCCGAAACCCACAGGGAAGAGCAGTTCTTC. Protein sequence: CASSPLLPETHREEQFF.

The table lists this clonotype with a few counts. This chain connects TRBV4-1 to TRBJ2-1; possibly TRBD1 for D (5 bases). V shed 0 bases and J shed 0 bases, with 9 bases lying between them. CDR1 and CDR2 (germline): MGHRA, YSYEKL. This CDR3 spans 16 amino acids. CDR3 sequence: CASSQEGRISYNEQFF. DNA for the CDR3: TGCGCCAGCAGCCAAGAGGGGCGAATCTCCTACAATGAGCAGTTCTTC.

This clonotype came up a few times. The rearrangement links TRBV14 to TRBJ2-1; D remains ambiguous. The end of the DNA aligns better with TRBJ2-7, so the J call may be wrong. The CDR3 has 14 amino acids. Germline loops: CDR1 SGHDN, CDR2 FVKESK. The CDR3 bases are TGTGCCAGCAGCCAAGAACGGCGCGGCTACGAGCAGTACTTC. It specifies CASSQERRGYEQYF.

The V gene is TRBV9, the J gene TRBJ2-7; a weak D match, TRBD2 (6 bases). Trimming removed 3 bases at V and 3 bases at J, with 16 bases between. The CDR3 covers 15 residues. CDR1 SGDLS and CDR2 YYNGEE come from the germline V gene. CDR3 in amino acids: CASSAGWEAYYEQYF. The CDR3 DNA follows: TGTGCCAGCAGCGCGGGGTGGGAGGCCTACTACGAGCAGTACTTC.

The rearrangement uses TRBV12-3 or TRBV12-4 and TRBJ2-3; D tentatively reads TRBD1 or TRBD2 (6 bases each). The CDR3 is 15 amino acids. The germline V and J ends were trimmed by 7 bases and 0 bases, with 14 bases remaining between them. CDR3 protein: CASKGGATSTDTQYF. In DNA, the CDR3 is TGTGCCAGCAAGGGGGGAGCCACTAGCACAGATACGCAGTATTTT.

This clonotype was counted only a few times. V usage is TRBV5-6 and J usage is TRBJ2-7; the match to TRBD1 covers 7 bases. The V and J ends lost 3 bases and 4 bases, in that order; junction bases with no gene match: 13. Germline V gene data show CDR1 as SGHDT and CDR2 as YYEEEE. This CDR3 has 16 amino acids. The CDR3 region is CASSSTVEGQPYEQYF. The CDR3 bases are TGTGCCAGCAGCTCGACCGTTGAGGGACAGCCTTACGAGCAGTACTTC.

This clonotype was picked up one time. The rearrangement joins TRBV2 to TRBJ2-3; TRBD1 is a possible D gene (6 bases). The CDR3 is made up of 15 amino acids. Trimming stripped 6 bases from V and 3 bases from J, with 16 bases between. Germline values: CDR1 SNHLY, CDR2 FYNNEI. The chain's CDR3 is CASRARQASTDTQYF. CDR3 bases: TGTGCCAGCAGGGCACGACAGGCGTCGACAGATACGCAGTATTTT.

The J gene is TRBJ1-4, the V gene TRBV7-8; TRBD1 is a possible D gene (6 bases). Trimming pared 8 bases from V and 3 bases from J, leaving 16 bases between. The CDR3 is made up of 15 amino acids. Germline assignment: CDR1 SGHVS and CDR2 FQNEAQ. The CDR3 nucleotides are TGTGCCAGCCACCCCCAGGGACAAGCTAATGAAAAACTGTTTTTT. This codes for CASHPQGQANEKLFF.

The genes are TRBV2 and TRBJ1-2; D gene unclear. Trimming removed 8 bases from V and 7 bases from J, with 14 bases in between. The length of the CDR3 is 12 residues. Per the germline V gene, CDR1 is SNHLY and CDR2 is FYNNEI. The CDR3 DNA sequence: TGTGCCAGCCCCCCTGACGAGGGTGGCTACACCTTC. Translated, it gives CASPPDEGGYTF.

The chain is built from TRBV14 and TRBJ1-2, with D perhaps TRBD1 (5 bases). CDR3 length: 15 residues. Germline-derived CDR1 and CDR2 are SGHDN and FVKESK. The germline V and J ends were trimmed by 2 bases and 7 bases, with 17 bases remaining between them. The CDR3 region has the DNA TGTGCCAGCAGCCAATACACCCAGGGTTTGAGTGGCTACACCTTC. Its protein product is CASSQYTQGLSGYTF.